The present entry profiles one T cell receptor beta chain with its context. This CDR3 contains 16 residues. Germline V CDR1 and CDR2: SGHNT, YYREEE (reference sequence). The germline V and J ends were trimmed by 4 bases and 0 bases, with 13 bases remaining between them. These data are taken from a study of blood T cell repertoires in COVID-19. Study-level background: The study drew acute and convalescent COVID-19 samples from the United States, Italy and Spain. T cells, B-cell-depleted T cells, or PBMCs supplied cDNA or gDNA.

In the authors' workflow: The assay estimated nucleated cells by amplifying reference gene primers. Some clones are missing from TCRdb's copy, which holds only in-frame ones; the method was immunoSEQ multiplex PCR. V and J calls and clone size are copied from that table; D and trimming were computed from the DNA. The profile shows about 220,000 clones, 75% to 90% of them singletons. The sample comprised peripheral blood. The V and J genes are TRBV5-4 and TRBJ1-4, with a possible D match to TRBD1 (5 bases). The clonotype originates from a woman aged 65 to 85 with COVID-19, enrolled during active disease. The CDR3: CASSPQGLTTNEKLFF. The CDR3 bases are TGTGCCAGCAGCCCCCAGGGCCTGACAACTAATGAAAAACTGTTTTTT.